Below, 32 T cell receptor beta chains from the same sample are listed, as sequenced in a study of response to subunit inactivated influenza vaccine. TCRdb re-called the RT-PCR reads through MiXCR, storing one row per CDR3 protein. This table holds a few hundred thousand distinct CDR3 sequences, 20% to 25% found once. The starting material was PBMCs from blood, obtained around 22 months after vaccination. The receptors stem from a man between 50 and 69 years old who received an inactivated influenza vaccine.

The chain combines TRBV7-2 with TRBJ2-2; 7 nucleotides line up with TRBD1. CDR3 size: 15 residues. The junction had 5 bases not matched to a gene; V was cut back by 5 bases and J by 2 bases. Germline CDR1 reads SGHTA; CDR2 reads FQGNSA. The CDR3 loop is CASSIGTVNTGELFF. The CDR3 DNA reads as TGTGCCAGCAGCATCGGGACAGTTAACACCGGGGAGCTGTTTTTT.

This clonotype occurred a few times. The V gene is TRBV7-3, the J gene TRBJ2-1, with 9 nucleotides matching TRBD1. This CDR3 contains 15 residues. With V trimmed by 5 bases and J by 7 bases, 9 bases remained unmatched. The germline CDR1 and CDR2 sequences are SGHTA and FQGTGA. This CDR3 reads CASSRMTGGANEQFF. CDR3 DNA: TGTGCCAGCAGCCGTATGACAGGGGGAGCGAATGAGCAGTTCTTC.

This clonotype was observed many times. The chain has TRBV12-3 or TRBV12-4 and TRBJ1-1, with D uncertain. The CDR3 spans 13 residues. The germline V and J ends were trimmed by 8 bases and 3 bases, with 13 bases remaining between them. CDR3 region: CASRLHLDTEAFF. In DNA, the CDR3 is TGTGCCAGCCGGCTCCATTTAGACACTGAAGCTTTCTTT.

The chain carries TRBV3-1 and TRBJ1-2, with D possibly matching TRBD1 (6 bases). There are 16 residues in the CDR3. The V end lost 0 bases, the J end lost 7 bases, and 18 bases lay between the germline ends. Germline assignment: CDR1 LGHDT and CDR2 YNNKEL (reference sequence). The CDR3 loop reads CASSQEPGRGRGGYTF. The CDR3 DNA sequence: TGTGCCAGCAGCCAAGAACCGGGCAGGGGTCGTGGTGGCTACACCTTC. The whole variable domain, remainder taken from reference TRBV3-1 and TRBJ1-2, is DTAVSQTPKYLVTQMGNDKSIKCEQNLGHDTMYWYKQDSKKFLKIMFSYNNKELIINETVPNRFSPKSPDKAHLNLHINSLELGDSAVYFCASSQEPGRGRGGYTFGSGTRLTVV.

Many counts were recorded for this clonotype. The gene calls are TRBV7-2 and TRBJ1-5; D ambiguous. CDR3 length: 13 amino acids. The V gene lost 5 bases and the J gene lost 4 bases, with 9 bases spanning the gap. CDR1 and CDR2 from the germline V gene are SGHTA and FQGNSA. The CDR3 DNA is TGTGCCAGCAGCATAGATACAAATCAGCCCCAGCATTTT. This translates into CASSIDTNQPQHF.

This clonotype was picked up a small number of times. This sequence joins TRBV9 and TRBJ1-2, with D tentatively TRBD1 (5 bases). Germline V gene sequence: CDR1 SGDLS, CDR2 YYNGEE. V lost 0 bases, J lost 3 bases, and 12 bases lay in between. This CDR3 has 15 residues. The CDR3 region has the DNA TGTGCCAGCAGCGTAGGGCAGGGACTTGACTATGGCTACACCTTC. It yields the protein CASSVGQGLDYGYTF.

The gene calls are TRBV6-2 or TRBV6-3 and TRBJ2-5; no clear D gene. This CDR3 is 13 amino acids long. V lost 2 bases to trimming and J lost 5 bases, with 9 bases between them. Per the germline V gene, CDR1 is MNHEY and CDR2 is SVGEGT. The CDR3 region is CASSYISTETQYF. In nucleotides, the CDR3 is TGTGCCAGCAGTTACATTAGCACTGAGACCCAGTACTTC.

The CDR3 loop is CASSVGTRGFEAFF. DNA for the CDR3: TGTGCCAGCAGTGTCGGGACAAGGGGCTTTGAAGCTTTCTTT. The V call is TRBV27, the J call TRBJ1-1, with D tentatively TRBD1 (6 bases). Trimming left V 5 bases short and J 7 bases short, with 17 bases between. From germline, CDR1 is MNHEY and CDR2 SMNVEV (reference sequence). This CDR3 has 14 residues.

This clonotype was recorded a few times. The chain joins TRBV6-2 or TRBV6-3 to TRBJ1-2; TRBD1 might be the D (6 bases). Germline V gives CDR1 MNHEY, CDR2 SVGEGT. With 5 bases removed from V and 7 bases from J, the gap between germline ends came to 14 bases. The length of the CDR3 is 13 residues. CDR3 nucleotide sequence: TGTGCCAGCAGTCAAACGACAGGCTCTGGCTACACCTTC. Translating it yields CASSQTTGSGYTF.

There are a few counts of this clonotype. The J gene is TRBJ1-2, the V gene TRBV14; no clear D. The CDR3 consists of 14 residues. The ends were cut back, 4 bases at V and 4 bases at J, with 13 bases in the middle. The germline V gene has CDR1 SGHDN and CDR2 FVKESK. The CDR3 sequence is CASSPDVGGYGYTF. The CDR3 bases are TGTGCCAGCAGCCCCGACGTGGGCGGCTATGGCTACACCTTC.

Comment on this clonotype: This may come from a read error, since a much larger clone is one base off. The chain employs TRBV20-1 and TRBJ1-1; no clear D. CDR1 and CDR2 (germline): DFQATT, SNEGSKA (reference sequence). The CDR3 spans 13 residues. V lost 2 bases to trimming and J lost 0 bases, with 7 bases between them. The CDR3 nucleotides read TGCAGTGCTAGATCTACAGTGAACACTGAAGCTTTCTTT. Protein: CSARSTVNTEAFF.

V and J are TRBV2 and TRBJ2-1; D perhaps matches TRBD2 (6 bases). Per the germline V gene, CDR1 is SNHLY and CDR2 is FYNNEI. CDR3 size: 15 residues. V lost 8 bases to trimming and J lost 1 base, with 15 bases between them. In nucleotides, the CDR3 is TGTGCCAGCCGACGGCGGGGCGGATCCTACAATGAGCAGTTCTTC. Translated, it gives CASRRRGGSYNEQFF.

The CDR3 spells CASAEGGMGQPQHF. As DNA, the CDR3 is TGTGCCAGCGCCGAAGGAGGTATGGGCCAGCCCCAGCATTTT. This chain links TRBV2 with TRBJ1-5; the D is unclear. Germline V gene sequence: CDR1 SNHLY, CDR2 FYNNEI. Deletions cut 8 bases from V and 7 bases from J, with 18 bases between. The CDR3 is made up of 14 amino acids.

This chain connects TRBV11-1 to TRBJ2-1, with D possibly TRBD1 on 7 matching bases. CDR1 SGHAT and CDR2 FQDESV come from the germline V gene (reference sequence). Between the trimmed V and J ends, which lost 8 bases and 7 bases, there was a span of 18 bases. The CDR3 is made up of 14 amino acids. The CDR3 sequence: CASGSGGIKNEQFF. Written as DNA, the CDR3 is TGTGCCAGCGGTTCAGGGGGGATTAAGAATGAGCAGTTCTTC.

This chain links TRBV5-1 with TRBJ2-7, with D perhaps TRBD2 (6 bases). CDR1 and CDR2 (germline): SGHRS, YFSETQ. CDR3 size: 14 residues. V was shortened by 2 bases and J by 3 bases, with 12 bases between the two germline ends. CDR3 in amino acids: CASSLMPTSYEQYF. CDR3 DNA sequence: TGCGCCAGCAGCTTAATGCCGACTAGCTACGAGCAGTACTTC.

The chain recombines TRBV7-3 with TRBJ2-5; weak D call: TRBD1 (5 bases). The CDR3 is made up of 15 amino acids. CDR1 is SGHTA and CDR2 is FQGTGA in the germline V gene. V lost 2 bases and J lost 5, with 15 bases in between. CDR3 sequence: CASSLGAGPGETQYF. CDR3 bases: TGTGCCAGCAGCTTAGGGGCAGGTCCTGGCGAGACCCAGTACTTC.

In this sample, this clonotype turned up many times. The chain employs TRBV30 and TRBJ1-3; D uncertain. V was pared by 3 bases and J by 4 bases, with 4 bases between. Germline loops: CDR1 GTSNPN, CDR2 SVGIG (reference sequence). CDR3 size: 11 residues. This CDR3 reads CAWRIGNTIYF. In DNA, the CDR3 is TGTGCCTGGAGGATCGGAAACACCATATATTTT. The full variable domain, its missing parts supplied by reference TRBV30 and TRBJ1-3, is SQTIHQWPATLVQPVGSPLSLECTVEGTSNPNLYWYRQAAGRGLQLLFYSVGIGQISSEVPQNLSASRPQDRQFILSSKKLLLSDSGFYLCAWRIGNTIYFGEGSWLTVV.

The V and J genes are TRBV28 and TRBJ2-7; 10 positions match TRBD1. The CDR3 is made up of 15 amino acids. After removal of 3 bases from V and 2 bases from J, the junction contained 4 bases not matched to a gene. The V gene's germline CDR1 is MDHEN and CDR2 SYDVKM. DNA of the CDR3: TGTGCCAGCAGTTTCGGGACAGGGGCTCCCTACGAGCAGTACTTC. It translates to CASSFGTGAPYEQYF. The complete variable domain, with remaining parts taken from reference TRBV28 and TRBJ2-7, reads DVKVTQSSRYLVKRTGEKVFLECVQDMDHENMFWYRQDPGLGLRLIYFSYDVKMKEKGDIPEGYSVSREKKERFSLILESASTNQTSMYLCASSFGTGAPYEQYFGPGTRLTVT.

This clonotype was observed at least ten times. The V and J genes are TRBV20-1 and TRBJ1-5; D gene unclear. Per germline, CDR1 DFQATT and CDR2 SNEGSKA (reference sequence). The CDR3 is 12 residues long. V dropped 7 bases and J dropped 1 base, with 8 bases sitting between them. CDR3 protein: CSGAGSNQPQHF. The CDR3, as DNA: TGCAGTGGGGCGGGGAGCAATCAGCCCCAGCATTTT.

There are a few counts of this clonotype. V and J are TRBV7-3 and TRBJ1-2, with D possibly matching TRBD1 (6 bases). V lost 2 bases and J lost 8, with 12 bases in between. In germline, CDR1 is SGHTA, CDR2 FQGTGA. There are 13 residues in the CDR3. The CDR3 nucleotides read TGTGCCAGCAGCTTATATTTGGGGGGCGGCTACACCTTC. It encodes CASSLYLGGGYTF.

This clonotype was counted a few times. The chain is built from TRBV12-3 or TRBV12-4 and TRBJ1-4; no firm D call. V dropped 3 bases and J dropped 10 bases, with 12 bases sitting between them. The CDR3 covers 13 residues. The CDR3 loop is CASSFVVLGKLFF. The DNA of the CDR3 is TGTGCCAGCAGTTTCGTTGTCCTGGGAAAACTGTTTTTT.

V is TRBV5-1 and J is TRBJ2-1, with 10 nucleotides matching TRBD1. Unmatched junction bases numbered 7, after V lost 2 bases and J lost 8 bases. Germline V gene lookup returns CDR1 SGHRS and CDR2 YFSETQ. This CDR3 comprises 15 residues. CDR3 region: CASSFQGQGFHEQFF. The CDR3 bases are TGCGCCAGCAGCTTCCAGGGACAGGGGTTCCATGAGCAGTTCTTC.

This clonotype was detected many times. The V gene is TRBV20-1, the J gene TRBJ1-2; no firm D call. The ends were cut back, 0 bases at V and 2 bases at J, with 13 bases in the middle. CDR3 length: 15 amino acids. In germline, CDR1 is DFQATT, CDR2 SNEGSKA (reference sequence). CDR3 loop: CSARDSRTVNYGYTF. The CDR3 DNA reads as TGCAGTGCTAGAGATAGCCGGACGGTCAACTATGGCTACACCTTC.

The CDR3 region is CASSWQNTEAFF. Written as DNA, the CDR3 is TGTGCCAGTAGTTGGCAGAACACTGAAGCTTTCTTT. V is TRBV19 and J is TRBJ1-1; no clear D gene. CDR3 length: 12 amino acids. CDR1 is LNHDA, CDR2 SQIVND, per germline (reference sequence). The V end was cut by 5 bases, the J end by 1 base, with 5 bases between.

This clonotype was seen repeatedly, ten times or more. The junction does not match germline at one end; this may be a read error. This chain uses TRBV7-9 with TRBJ2-3; D uncertain. Germline V gives CDR1 SEHNR, CDR2 FQNEAQ (reference sequence). The CDR3 sequence is 12 residues long. The CDR3 protein is CASRIDSPWMHF. The CDR3 DNA sequence: TGTGCCAGCAGGATTGACTCCCCATGGATGCATTTT.

CDR3 loop: CASSRTGPSYEQYF. DNA of the CDR3: TGCGCCAGCAGCCGGACAGGCCCATCCTACGAGCAGTACTTC. V and J are TRBV5-1 and TRBJ2-7; 7 bases match TRBD1. The V and J ends lost 4 bases and 1 base, in that order; junction bases with no gene match: 5. The germline V gene encodes CDR1 SGHRS and CDR2 YFSETQ. The CDR3 length is 14 residues.

CDR3: CASSPTPAANTEAFF. CDR3 nucleotide sequence: TGTGCCAGCAGCCCTACGCCAGCCGCGAACACTGAAGCTTTCTTT. The chain combines TRBV3-1 with TRBJ1-1, with unresolved D. Germline V lookup: CDR1 LGHDT, CDR2 YNNKEL (reference sequence). The V and J ends lost 4 bases and 1 base respectively, with 13 bases between them. The CDR3 sequence is 15 residues long.

This clonotype was counted between two and nine times. This sequence joins TRBV27 and TRBJ1-1; the match to TRBD1 covers 7 bases. Germline CDR1 is MNHEY and CDR2 is SMNVEV (reference sequence). The CDR3 length is 15 residues. Unmatched junction bases numbered 7, after V lost 6 bases and J lost 0 bases. The CDR3 protein is CASRLRQGLNTEAFF. The CDR3 coding sequence is TGTGCCAGCAGACTTAGACAGGGCCTGAACACTGAAGCTTTCTTT.

Only a few counts were recorded for this clonotype. CDR3 protein: CASSGRTGADTQYF. As DNA, the CDR3 is TGTGCCAGCAGCGGACGGACAGGGGCAGATACGCAGTATTTT. This chain links TRBV7-9 with TRBJ2-3, with 9 positions matching TRBD1. The CDR3 runs 14 residues. The trim removed 5 bases at V and 4 bases at J, leaving 4 bases unmatched. Per the germline V gene, CDR1 is SEHNR and CDR2 is FQNEAQ (reference sequence).

There are a few counts of this clonotype. J is TRBJ1-5 and V is TRBV12-3 or TRBV12-4, with TRBD1 identical over 10 bases. This CDR3 comprises 21 residues. V was pared by 2 bases and J by 3 bases, with 19 bases of the junction left unmatched. As DNA, the CDR3 is TGTGCCAGCAGTTTACTGGTTCTACTACGTCGACAGGGGGCGAACAATCAGCCCCAGCATTTT. Its translation: CASSLLVLLRRQGANNQPQHF.

CDR3 in amino acids: CASSEDPRGVANYGYTF. CDR3 sequence (DNA): TGTGCCAGCAGCGAAGACCCACGGGGGGTAGCTAACTATGGCTACACCTTC. This chain links TRBV21-1 with TRBJ1-2; whether TRBD1, the table's D call, matches the DNA was not checked. TRBV21-1 constitutes a pseudogene. The CDR3 is made up of 17 amino acids.

This clonotype was observed a handful of times. The chain has TRBV19 and TRBJ1-2; the match to TRBD1 covers 9 bases. The CDR3 is 13 amino acids. CDR1 and CDR2 (germline): LNHDA, SQIVND (reference sequence). The ends lost 5 bases at V and 6 bases at J; junction bases unmatched: 4. Here the CDR3 reads CASSVGQGDGYTF. In DNA form, the CDR3 reads TGTGCCAGTAGTGTGGGACAGGGAGATGGCTACACCTTC.